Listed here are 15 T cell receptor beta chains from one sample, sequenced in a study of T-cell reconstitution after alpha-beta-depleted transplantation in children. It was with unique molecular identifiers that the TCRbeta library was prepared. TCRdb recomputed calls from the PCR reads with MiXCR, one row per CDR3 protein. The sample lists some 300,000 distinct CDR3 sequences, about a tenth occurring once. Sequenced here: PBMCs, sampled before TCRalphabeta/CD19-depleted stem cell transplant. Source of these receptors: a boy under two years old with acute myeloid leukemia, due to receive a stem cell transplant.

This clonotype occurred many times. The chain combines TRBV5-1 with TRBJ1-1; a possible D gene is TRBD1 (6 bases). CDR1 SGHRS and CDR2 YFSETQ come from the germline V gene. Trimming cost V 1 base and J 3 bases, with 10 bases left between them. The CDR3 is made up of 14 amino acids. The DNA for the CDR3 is TGCGCCAGCAGCTTGACACCAGGGGACACTGAAGCTTTCTTT. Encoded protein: CASSLTPGDTEAFF.

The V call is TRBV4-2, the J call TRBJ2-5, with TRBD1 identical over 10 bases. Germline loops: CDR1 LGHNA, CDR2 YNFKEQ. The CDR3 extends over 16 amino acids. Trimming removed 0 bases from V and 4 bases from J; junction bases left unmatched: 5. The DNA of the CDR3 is TGTGCCAGCAGCCAAGAACCGGACAGGGGGGCAGAGACCCAGTACTTC. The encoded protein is CASSQEPDRGAETQYF.

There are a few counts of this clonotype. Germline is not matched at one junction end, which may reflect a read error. The CDR3 spells CSTSSGANVLTF. For the CDR3, the DNA is TGCAGTACTAGCTCTGGGGCCAACGTCCTGACTTTC. The J gene is TRBJ2-6, the V gene TRBV20-1; perhaps TRBD2 as D (5 bases). The CDR3 has 12 residues. The germline V gene has CDR1 DFQATT and CDR2 SNEGSKA (reference sequence).

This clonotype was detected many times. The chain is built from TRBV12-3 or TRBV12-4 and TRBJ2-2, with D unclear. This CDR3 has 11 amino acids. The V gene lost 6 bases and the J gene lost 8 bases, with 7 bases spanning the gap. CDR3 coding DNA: TGTGCCAGCAGCCCTGGTGGGGAGCTGTTTTTT. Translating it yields CASSPGGELFF.

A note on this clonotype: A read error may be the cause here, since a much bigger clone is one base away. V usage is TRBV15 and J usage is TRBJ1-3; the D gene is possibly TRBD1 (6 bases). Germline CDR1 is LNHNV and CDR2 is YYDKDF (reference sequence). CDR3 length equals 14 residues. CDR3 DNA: TGTGCCACCAGCAGCGGGGGCTCTCGAAACACCATATATTTT. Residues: CATSSGGSRNTIYF.

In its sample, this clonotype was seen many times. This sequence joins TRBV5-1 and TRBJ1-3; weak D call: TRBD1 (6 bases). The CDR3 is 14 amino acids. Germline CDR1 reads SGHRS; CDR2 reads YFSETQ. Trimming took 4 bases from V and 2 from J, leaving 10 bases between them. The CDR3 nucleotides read TGCGCCAGCAGCCCGGACAGCCCTGGAAACACCATATATTTT. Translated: CASSPDSPGNTIYF.

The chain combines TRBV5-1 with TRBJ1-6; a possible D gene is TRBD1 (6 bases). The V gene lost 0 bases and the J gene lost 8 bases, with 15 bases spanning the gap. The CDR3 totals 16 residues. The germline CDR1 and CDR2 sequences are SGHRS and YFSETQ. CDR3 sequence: CASSLGVGGQDSPLHF. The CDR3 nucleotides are TGCGCCAGCAGCTTGGGGGTCGGGGGGCAGGATTCACCCCTCCACTTT.

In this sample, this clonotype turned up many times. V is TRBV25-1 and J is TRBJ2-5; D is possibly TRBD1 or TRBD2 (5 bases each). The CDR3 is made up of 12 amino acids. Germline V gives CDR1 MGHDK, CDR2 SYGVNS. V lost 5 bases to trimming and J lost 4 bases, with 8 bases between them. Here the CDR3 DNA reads TGTGCCAGCAGTAAGGGACGAGAGACCCAGTACTTC. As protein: CASSKGRETQYF.

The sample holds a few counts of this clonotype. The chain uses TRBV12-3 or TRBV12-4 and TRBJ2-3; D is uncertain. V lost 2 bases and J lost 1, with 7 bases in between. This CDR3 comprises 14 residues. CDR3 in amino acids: CASSLRAGTDTQYF. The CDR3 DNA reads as TGTGCCAGCAGTTTAAGGGCAGGCACAGATACGCAGTATTTT.

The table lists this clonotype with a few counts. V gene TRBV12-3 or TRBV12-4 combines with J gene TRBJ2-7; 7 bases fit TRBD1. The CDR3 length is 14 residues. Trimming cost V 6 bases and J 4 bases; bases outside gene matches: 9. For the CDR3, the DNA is TGTGCCAGCAGCTCTGACAGGGTCCGGTACGAGCAGTACTTC. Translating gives CASSSDRVRYEQYF.

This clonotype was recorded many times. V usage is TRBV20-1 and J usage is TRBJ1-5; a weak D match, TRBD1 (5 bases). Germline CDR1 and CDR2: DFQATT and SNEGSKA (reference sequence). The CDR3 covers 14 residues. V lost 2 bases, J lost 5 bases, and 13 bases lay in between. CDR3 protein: CSARWRGTDQPQHF. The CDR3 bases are TGCAGTGCTAGATGGAGGGGAACGGATCAGCCCCAGCATTTT.

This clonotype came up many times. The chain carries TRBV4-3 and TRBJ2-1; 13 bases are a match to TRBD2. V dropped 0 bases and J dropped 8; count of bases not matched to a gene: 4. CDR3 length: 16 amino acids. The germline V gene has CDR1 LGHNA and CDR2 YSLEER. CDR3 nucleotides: TGCGCCAGCAGCCAAGAGTTAACTAGCGGGAGGGATGAGCAGTTCTTC. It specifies CASSQELTSGRDEQFF.

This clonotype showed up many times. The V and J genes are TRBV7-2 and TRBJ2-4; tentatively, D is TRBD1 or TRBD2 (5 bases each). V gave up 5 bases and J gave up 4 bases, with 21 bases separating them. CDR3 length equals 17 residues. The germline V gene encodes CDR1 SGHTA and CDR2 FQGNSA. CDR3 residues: CASSRMHGGSPKNIQYF. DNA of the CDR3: TGTGCCAGCAGCCGGATGCATGGGGGAAGCCCGAAAAACATTCAGTACTTC. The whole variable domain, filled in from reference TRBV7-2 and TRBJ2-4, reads GAGVSQSPSNKVTEKGKDVELRCDPISGHTALYWYRQSLGQGLEFLIYFQGNSAPDKSGLPSDRFSAERTGGSVSTLTIQRTQQEDSAVYLCASSRMHGGSPKNIQYFGAGTRLSVL.

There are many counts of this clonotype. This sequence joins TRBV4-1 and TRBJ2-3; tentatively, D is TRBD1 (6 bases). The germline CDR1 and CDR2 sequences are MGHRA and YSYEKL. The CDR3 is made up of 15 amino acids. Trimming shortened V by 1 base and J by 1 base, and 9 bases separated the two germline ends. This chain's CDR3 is CASSQVQGGTDTQYF. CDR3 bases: TGCGCCAGCAGCCAAGTACAGGGAGGCACAGATACGCAGTATTTT.

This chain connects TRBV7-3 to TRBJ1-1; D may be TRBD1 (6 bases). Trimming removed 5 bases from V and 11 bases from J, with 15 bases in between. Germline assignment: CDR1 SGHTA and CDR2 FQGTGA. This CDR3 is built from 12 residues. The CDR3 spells CASSQVRGRAFF. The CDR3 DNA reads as TGTGCCAGCAGCCAGGTCAGGGGAAGGGCTTTCTTT.